This is a list of T cell receptor beta chains from one sample in a study of T-cell memory formation after mild COVID-19. TCRdb called the 5' RACE reads again in MiXCR, with one record for every CDR3 protein. This table has 180,000 or so distinct CDR3 sequences, 11% appearing once. The sample comprised PBMCs or a T cell subset sorted from them (not recorded which). These receptors were obtained from a man younger than 30 who had mild COVID-19 (a few samples of this study predate the infection). Cell type and time point are not known. The CDR3 runs from the conserved cysteine through the conserved F or W. D genes are given only for firm matches. Clone sizes are given selectively: once, few, many, or a class where the clone is expanded.

V gene,clone size,D gene,J gene,CDR3 DNA,CDR3 protein
TRBV9,few,TRBD2,TRBJ2-3,TGTGCCAGCAGCCCAGCGGGGTCACCGGGGCAAGATACGCAGTATTTT,CASSPAGSPGQDTQYF
TRBV4-1,.,.,TRBJ2-3,TGCGCCAGCAGCCGAGACGACAGGAGGGGGACAGATACGCAGTATTTT,CASSRDDRRGTDTQYF
TRBV10-3,.,.,TRBJ2-3,TGTGCCATCAGTGAGTTCTCGGCAGATACGCAGTATTTT,CAISEFSADTQYF
TRBV5-1,.,.,TRBJ2-1,TGCGCCAGCAGCTTTAGGGCGGACGTCTACAATGAGCAGTTCTTC,CASSFRADVYNEQFF
TRBV2,.,.,TRBJ2-5,TGTGCCAGCGGGCCCAGCTGGGAGACCCAGTACTTC,CASGPSWETQYF
TRBV2,few,.,TRBJ1-1,TGTGCCAGCAGTGATGAATGGGCTGAAGCTTTCTTT,CASSDEWAEAFF
TRBV29-1,many,.,TRBJ2-7,TGCAGCGCGAGACGGACTGACTCTATGGGCGAGCAGTACTTC,CSARRTDSMGEQYF
TRBV5-1,few,TRBD2,TRBJ2-3,TGCGCCAGCAGCGCCCAACCCCTAGCGGGGGACACAGATACGCAGTATTTT,CASSAQPLAGDTDTQYF
TRBV10-3,.,TRBD1,TRBJ2-5,TGTGCCATCAGTGAGAACAGGGGCGAAGAGACCCAGTACTTC,CAISENRGEETQYF
TRBV12-3/TRBV12-4,many,.,TRBJ2-5,TGTGCCAGCAGCCGGGACCAAGAGACCCAGTACTTC,CASSRDQETQYF
TRBV5-1,many,TRBD1,TRBJ1-1,TGCGCCAGCAGCTTGCAGGGGGGCAGCACTGAAGCTTTCTTT,CASSLQGGSTEAFF
TRBV20-1,.,TRBD2,TRBJ2-1,TGCAGTGCTCCCCGCTCGGGACTAGCGGGAAACAATGAGCAGTTCTTC,CSAPRSGLAGNNEQFF
TRBV6-6,many,.,TRBJ2-7,TGTGCCAGCAGTCCATATCGGGGTCTCTACGAGCAGTACTTC,CASSPYRGLYEQYF
TRBV12-3/TRBV12-4,.,.,TRBJ2-3,TGTGCCAGCAGAATTGGACGGCGAGTTAGCACAGATACGCAGTATTTT,CASRIGRRVSTDTQYF
TRBV12-3/TRBV12-4,many,TRBD1,TRBJ1-4,TGTGCCAGCAGTTTACGACAGGGCTATGAAAAACTGTTTTTT,CASSLRQGYEKLFF
TRBV7-6,few,.,TRBJ2-3,TGTGCCAGCAGCTTAGAAGGGGCCCTCCTTTCCACAGATACGCAGTATTTT,CASSLEGALLSTDTQYF
TRBV6-5,.,.,TRBJ1-1,TGTGCCAGCAGTTACTCGTCGGAGGTAGCTGTGGGAACTGAAGCTTTCTTT,CASSYSSEVAVGTEAFF
TRBV20-1,once,TRBD2,TRBJ2-5,TGCAGTGCTCCTCGCCCGGGACTAGCTTGGCAAGAGACCCAGTACTTC,CSAPRPGLAWQETQYF
TRBV10-1,many,TRBD1,TRBJ2-3,TGCGCCAGCGCACGGGACAGAACAGATACGCAGTATTTT,CASARDRTDTQYF
TRBV7-3,.,.,TRBJ1-5,TGTGCCAGCAGCTTAAGGGGGGCGGATCAGCCCCAGCATTTT,CASSLRGADQPQHF
TRBV7-2,few,.,TRBJ2-3,TGTGCCAGCAGCTTAGGAACCTACACAGATACGCAGTATTTT,CASSLGTYTDTQYF
TRBV12-3/TRBV12-4,many,TRBD1,TRBJ1-2,TGTGCCAGCAGTCCACAGGGGGCGGTTGGCTACACCTTC,CASSPQGAVGYTF
TRBV7-2,few,TRBD2,TRBJ2-5,TGTGCCAGCAGCTTAGATAGCGGGGGGCTGGGGGAGACCCAGTACTTC,CASSLDSGGLGETQYF
TRBV21-1,few,.,TRBJ2-1,TGTGCCAGCAGCAAAGCGCTCCGTCCGTTCTACAATGAGCAGTTCTTC,CASSKALRPFYNEQFF
TRBV5-1,many,.,TRBJ2-3,TGCGCCAGCAGCTTGGTGGGGGCCCCAGATACGCAGTATTTT,CASSLVGAPDTQYF
TRBV7-2,many,TRBD2,TRBJ2-2,TGTGCCAGCAGCCGTAGGCTAGCGGGGAACACCGGGGAGCTGTTTTTT,CASSRRLAGNTGELFF
TRBV11-2,few,.,TRBJ2-1,TGTGCCAGCAGCTTAGCTGGGTCCGACCAGTTCTTC,CASSLAGSDQFF
TRBV27,.,TRBD2,TRBJ2-5,TGTGCCAGCAGTTTATCCCGGGGGGGCCTCACGGAGACCCAGTACTTC,CASSLSRGGLTETQYF
TRBV18,few,.,TRBJ2-3,TGTGCCGGGACCCGGGCAGAGAACACAGATACGCAGTATTTT,CAGTRAENTDTQYF
TRBV9,.,TRBD1,TRBJ1-5,TGTGCCAGCAGCACAACAGGGGAAAGCAATCAGCCCCAGCATTTT,CASSTTGESNQPQHF
TRBV20-1,few,TRBD2,TRBJ2-3,TGCAGTGCCCGGTGGGGGGGGGGCACAGATACGCAGTATTTT,CSARWGGGTDTQYF
TRBV20-1,.,TRBD1,TRBJ1-2,TGCGTCCTTTGGGAGGGGGCTAGCTACACCTTC,CVLWEGASYTF
TRBV20-1,few,TRBD1,TRBJ1-5,TGCAGTGCTAGGGGACAGAGCAATCAGCCCCAGCATTTT,CSARGQSNQPQHF